A selection of T cell receptor beta chains follows, all from one sample in a study of blood T cell repertoires in COVID-19. TCRdb's table, derived via immunoSEQ multiplex PCR, lists solely in-frame clones and lacks some. The table lists 95,000 to 120,000 clones, roughly 88% of them singletons. Specimen: peripheral blood. These receptor sequences come from a human donor in a cohort sampled during active COVID-19. Each CDR3 is given with its conserved first and last residue. A D gene is named only where the DNA matches it firmly. Clone size appears in some rows only: once, few, many, or a class for an expanded clone.

j_gene	v_gene	abundance	d_gene	CDR3aa	CDR3nt
TRBJ1-4	TRBV19	.	TRBD1	CARPGTGPSNEKLFF	TGTGCCAGACCCGGGACAGGGCCTTCTAATGAAAAACTGTTTTTT
TRBJ2-3	TRBV19	.	.	CASSIGGIRRDTQYF	TGTGCCAGTAGTATCGGGGGTATCCGAAGGGATACGCAGTATTTT
TRBJ2-7	TRBV5-1	.	TRBD2	CASSPGGKPYEQYF	TGCGCCAGCAGCCCCGGGGGGAAACCCTACGAGCAGTACTTC
TRBJ1-2	TRBV5-1	.	TRBD1	CASSLDPGQGLSGYTF	TGCGCCAGCAGCTTGGACCCGGGACAGGGTTTGAGCGGCTACACCTTC
TRBJ1-2	TRBV5-6	.	.	CASSLWAGSNYGYTF	TGTGCCAGCAGCTTGTGGGCAGGGTCTAACTATGGCTACACCTTC
TRBJ2-1	TRBV6-6	.	TRBD2	CASSNSGGAGNEQFF	TGTGCCAGCAGCAACAGCGGGGGGGCGGGCAATGAGCAGTTCTTC
TRBJ1-1	TRBV7-9	.	TRBD1	CASSLGGQGFWTEAFF	TGTGCCAGCAGCTTGGGTGGACAGGGGTTTTGGACTGAAGCTTTCTTT
TRBJ1-1	TRBV12-3/TRBV12-4	.	.	CASSRKGRAFF	TGTGCCAGCAGTAGGAAGGGGCGAGCTTTCTTT
TRBJ1-3	TRBV19	.	.	CASSFSGGSGNTIYF	TGTGCCAGTAGTTTCTCCGGCGGCTCTGGAAACACCATATATTTT
TRBJ1-5	TRBV19	.	TRBD1	CASSIPGTGFQPQHF	TGTGCCAGTAGTATTCCCGGGACAGGGTTTCAGCCCCAGCATTTT
TRBJ2-7	TRBV4-1	.	TRBD2	CASRLWTSGSYEQYF	TGCGCCAGCAGACTCTGGACTAGCGGGAGTTACGAGCAGTACTTC
TRBJ2-7	TRBV19	.	.	CASSPTQGAHPHGYEQYF	TGTGCCAGTAGTCCAACCCAGGGTGCACACCCCCACGGCTACGAGCAGTACTTC
TRBJ2-3	TRBV5-1	.	TRBD2	CASSGREATRGTDTQYF	TGCGCCAGCTCCGGACGGGAGGCCACCCGCGGCACAGATACGCAGTATTTT
TRBJ2-1	TRBV2	.	TRBD2	CASSGLAEWDNEQFF	TGTGCCAGCAGTGGACTAGCGGAGTGGGACAATGAGCAGTTCTTC
TRBJ1-1	TRBV27	.	.	CASSPGDLGTEAFF	TGTGCCAGCAGTCCAGGGGATTTAGGCACTGAAGCTTTCTTT
TRBJ2-1	TRBV14	.	.	CASSQDQAVGQFF	TGTGCCAGCAGCCAAGATCAAGCGGTGGGGCAGTTCTTC
TRBJ2-1	TRBV11-3	.	TRBD1	CASSFDAGTGGYNEQFF	TGTGCCAGCAGCTTTGACGCTGGGACAGGAGGATACAATGAGCAGTTCTTC
TRBJ1-1	TRBV27	once	.	CASSLISFNTEAFF	TGTGCCAGCAGCCTAATTAGCTTTAACACTGAAGCTTTCTTT
TRBJ2-3	TRBV5-8	.	.	CASSWTGKKAADTQYF	TGTGCCAGCAGCTGGACCGGGAAAAAGGCCGCAGATACGCAGTATTTT
TRBJ2-5	TRBV19	.	TRBD2	CASRGLADRQYF	TGTGCCAGTAGGGGACTAGCGGACCGGCAGTACTTC
TRBJ1-1	TRBV24-1	.	.	CATHGYTEAFF	TGTGCCACCCACGGGTACACTGAAGCTTTCTTT
TRBJ2-1	TRBV10-2	.	TRBD2	CATLAGGYNEQFF	TGCGCCACCCTTGCGGGAGGCTACAATGAGCAGTTCTTC
TRBJ2-1	TRBV3-1/TRBV3-2	.	TRBD1	CASSPGTAWSEQFF	TGTGCCAGCAGCCCAGGGACAGCCTGGAGTGAGCAGTTCTTC
TRBJ2-1	TRBV27	once	TRBD2	CASGRTSGDYNEQFF	TGTGCCAGCGGCCGAACTAGCGGGGACTACAATGAGCAGTTCTTC
TRBJ2-2	TRBV10-3	.	.	CAINREGTGELFF	TGTGCCATCAACAGGGAAGGGACCGGGGAGCTGTTTTTT
TRBJ1-5	TRBV5-1	.	TRBD1	CASSLAGQGNQPQHF	TGCGCCAGCAGCTTGGCCGGACAGGGAAATCAGCCCCAGCATTTT
TRBJ2-1	TRBV11-2	few	.	CASSVGGTGSYNEQFF	TGTGCCAGCAGCGTGGGGGGAACGGGTTCCTACAATGAGCAGTTCTTC
TRBJ1-1	TRBV3-1/TRBV3-2	.	.	CASGGGLDTEAFF	TGTGCCAGCGGGGGAGGGTTGGACACTGAAGCTTTCTTT
TRBJ2-3	TRBV4-1	.	TRBD2	CASSQKGLAGNTDTQYF	TGCGCCAGCAGCCAAAAAGGCCTAGCGGGAAACACAGATACGCAGTATTTT
TRBJ2-5	TRBV9	.	TRBD2	CASSLAGRGVQETQYF	TGTGCCAGCAGTCTAGCAGGGCGGGGGGTTCAAGAGACCCAGTACTTC
TRBJ1-1	TRBV5-1	.	.	CASMVQTNTEAFF	TGCGCCAGCATGGTACAGACGAACACTGAAGCTTTCTTT
TRBJ1-5	TRBV6-5	.	.	CASSPRLPGGQPQHF	TGTGCCAGCAGTCCCAGGCTCCCCGGGGGTCAGCCCCAGCATTTT
TRBJ2-5	TRBV3-1/TRBV3-2	.	TRBD2	CASRLGPGLAGGPTETQYF	TGTGCCAGCAGACTCGGACCGGGACTAGCGGGAGGGCCGACAGAGACCCAGTACTTC
TRBJ1-5	TRBV5-1	.	.	CASSLAGGVGQPQHF	TGCGCCAGCAGCTTGGCCGGCGGGGTGGGTCAGCCCCAGCATTTT
TRBJ2-5	TRBV5-1	.	.	CASKGFSGIQETQYF	TGCGCCAGCAAAGGTTTTAGCGGTATCCAAGAGACCCAGTACTTC
TRBJ2-3	TRBV4-1	.	.	CASSQGTPSTDTQYF	TGCGCCAGCAGCCAAGGCACTCCGTCCACAGATACGCAGTATTTT
TRBJ2-7	TRBV3-1/TRBV3-2	.	TRBD2	CASSQRAGGSGEQYF	TGTGCCAGCAGCCAACGAGCGGGAGGATCGGGAGAGCAGTACTTC
TRBJ1-5	TRBV6-1	.	.	CASSESRGHSNQPQHF	TGTGCCAGCAGTGAAAGTCGTGGCCATAGCAATCAGCCCCAGCATTTT
TRBJ2-1	TRBV5-1	.	.	CASSTQDYNEQFF	TGCGCCAGCAGCACTCAGGATTACAATGAGCAGTTCTTC
TRBJ2-1	TRBV27	.	TRBD2	CASSLSGGGAQFF	TGTGCCAGCAGTTTATCGGGGGGAGGGGCCCAGTTCTTC
TRBJ2-3	TRBV30	.	TRBD2	CAWSTGAGLSDTQYF	TGTGCCTGGAGTACCGGAGCGGGATTATCAGATACGCAGTATTTT
TRBJ1-2	TRBV19	once	.	CASSKPEADYGYTF	TGTGCCAGTAGTAAGCCAGAGGCCGACTATGGCTACACCTTC
TRBJ2-1	TRBV27	.	TRBD1	CASSPDDRGYYNEQFF	TGTGCCAGCAGCCCGGACGACAGGGGTTATTACAATGAGCAGTTCTTC
TRBJ2-1	TRBV9	.	.	CASSVLNEQFF	TGTGCCAGCAGCGTTTTAAATGAGCAGTTCTTC
TRBJ1-4	TRBV2	.	TRBD1	CASSFNRGESEKLFF	TGTGCCAGCAGTTTCAACAGGGGAGAGAGTGAAAAACTGTTTTTT
TRBJ1-2	TRBV7-2	once	.	CASSLVVAGGYTF	TGTGCCAGCAGCTTAGTGGTAGCGGGAGGCTACACCTTC
TRBJ1-4	TRBV9	.	TRBD1	CASSPTGTGAEKLFF	TGTGCCAGCAGCCCAACCGGGACAGGAGCTGAAAAACTGTTTTTT
TRBJ2-1	TRBV6-1	.	TRBD2	CASREVAGGYNEQFF	TGTGCCAGCAGGGAAGTAGCGGGGGGGTACAATGAGCAGTTCTTC
TRBJ2-1	TRBV15	.	.	CATSRDSMRQFF	TGTGCCACCAGCAGAGACTCAATGAGGCAGTTCTTC
TRBJ1-3	TRBV2	.	.	CASSGQSSSGNTIYF	TGTGCCAGCAGTGGACAGAGTTCCTCTGGAAACACCATATATTTT
TRBJ1-2	TRBV25-1	.	TRBD1	CASSRDRDFYGYTF	TGTGCCAGCTCCCGGGACAGGGACTTCTATGGCTACACCTTC
TRBJ2-7	TRBV7-6	.	TRBD1	CASSRGQGGTYEQYF	TGTGCCAGCAGCCGGGGACAGGGTGGAACCTACGAGCAGTACTTC
TRBJ2-1	TRBV28	.	.	CASSLWGVMGNEQFF	TGTGCCAGCAGTTTGTGGGGAGTAATGGGCAATGAGCAGTTCTTC
TRBJ1-1	TRBV9	.	TRBD1	CASSVAPVTGKTEAFF	TGTGCCAGCAGCGTAGCTCCCGTGACAGGGAAGACTGAAGCTTTCTTT
TRBJ1-1	TRBV16	once	TRBD1	CASSPIDRGTEAFF	TGTGCCAGCAGCCCAATTGACAGGGGCACTGAAGCTTTCTTT
TRBJ2-1	TRBV19	.	.	CASSIVGQGRHEQFF	TGTGCCAGTAGTATAGTCGGGCAGGGGCGCCACGAGCAGTTCTTC
TRBJ1-5	TRBV18	.	TRBD1	CASSPTTGKEGQPQHF	TGTGCCAGCTCACCTACGACAGGGAAAGAGGGTCAGCCCCAGCATTTT
TRBJ1-1	TRBV28	few	.	CASGLAGNTEAFF	TGTGCCAGCGGCCTAGCGGGGAACACTGAAGCTTTCTTT
TRBJ1-1	TRBV6-1	.	.	CASSERSQNTEAFF	TGTGCCAGCAGTGAAAGAAGCCAGAACACTGAAGCTTTCTTT